Below, 6 T cell receptor beta chains from the same sample are listed, as sequenced in a study of shared clonotypes between healthy human individuals. Repertoires were generated with immunoSEQ multiplex PCR, while TCRdb's copy carries only in-frame clones and drops some. The table shows about 1 million clones, with about 75% occurring only once. The specimen was memory CD4+ T cells sorted from blood. The sample's subset: CD45RA-negative fraction. Receptors were obtained from a man aged 18 to 30 in good health.

The chain joins TRBV19 to TRBJ1-2; D gene ambiguous. The CDR3 sequence is 15 residues long. Trimming took off 4 bases at V and 2 bases at J, with 14 bases between the two ends. Germline CDR1 LNHDA, CDR2 SQIVND (reference sequence). The CDR3 reads CASSSVPQENYGYTF. The CDR3, as DNA: TGTGCCAGTAGTAGTGTACCCCAGGAAAACTATGGCTACACCTTC.

This chain uses TRBV28 with TRBJ1-3, with 7 bases matching TRBD1. J was trimmed by 1 base and V by 5 bases; bases with no gene match: 5. CDR3 length: 15 amino acids. Germline lookup yields CDR1 MDHEN and CDR2 SYDVKM. The CDR3 sequence is CASSAGGLSGNTIYF. The CDR3 region has the DNA TGTGCCAGCAGTGCAGGGGGTTTATCTGGAAACACCATATATTTT.

V and J are TRBV5-1 and TRBJ2-4; D unresolved. The V and J ends lost 4 bases and 2 bases respectively, with 13 bases between them. This CDR3 contains 15 residues. Germline CDR1 reads SGHRS; CDR2 reads YFSETQ. The CDR3 spells CASSHTSGTKNIQYF. For the CDR3, the DNA is TGCGCCAGCAGCCACACCTCTGGGACCAAAAACATTCAGTACTTC. Together with reference TRBV5-1 and TRBJ2-4, the CDR3 gives the full variable domain: KAGVTQTPRYLIKTRGQQVTLSCSPISGHRSVSWYQQTPGQGLQFLFEYFSETQRNKGNFPGRFSGRQFSNSRSEMNVSTLELGDSALYLCASSHTSGTKNIQYFGAGTRLSVL.

The chain links TRBV19 to TRBJ1-5; 8 nucleotides line up with TRBD1. The CDR3 runs to 13 residues. Germline CDR1 is LNHDA and CDR2 is SQIVND (reference sequence). Unmatched junction bases numbered 4, after V lost 9 bases and J lost 3 bases. The CDR3: CASDRGINQPQHF. CDR3 bases: TGTGCCAGCGACAGGGGAATCAATCAGCCCCAGCATTTT.

J is TRBJ2-7 and V is TRBV7-8; D not resolved. This CDR3 region has 14 residues. With 5 bases removed from V and 9 bases from J, the gap between germline ends came to 20 bases. CDR1 and CDR2 from the germline V gene are SGHVS and FQNEAQ. The CDR3 region is CASSTGPVPPSQYF. CDR3 DNA: TGTGCCAGCAGCACCGGACCCGTTCCGCCATCGCAGTACTTC.

This chain connects TRBV11-2 to TRBJ1-1; D remains ambiguous. Trimming removed 4 bases at V and 6 bases at J, with 9 bases between. The CDR3 is 12 amino acids. Germline CDR1 reads SGHAT; CDR2 reads FQNNGV. CDR3 sequence (DNA): TGTGCCAGCAGCTGGCAGAGGTCTGAAGCTTTCTTT. Its protein product is CASSWQRSEAFF.